This T cell receptor (beta chain) emerged from a study of PD-1 blockade in mismatch repair-deficient tumors (dated by TCRdb to about 2017). Notes on the research overall: Between late 2013 and 2016, the trial enrolled about 93 consecutive patients with 12 mismatch repair-deficient cancer types, every one of whom had been previously treated and was progressing. Deep sequencing of TCR CDR3 regions was used to track tumor-associated T cell clones in peripheral blood of patients responding to PD-1 blockade. General findings and caveats noted by the study authors: Rapid expansion after pembrolizumab followed by contraction, generally before radiologic responses, was shown by tumor-resident clones, which were often undetectable in blood before treatment.

Note on this clone: There is no known antigen for this receptor. No base-level quality is on record; no much larger clone is a single base apart.

For each enrolled patient, mismatch repair deficiency was established using either polymerase chain reaction or immunohistochemistry. A few patients who responded to pembrolizumab therapy underwent TCR sequencing. In the phase II trial, pembrolizumab PD-1 blockade was tested prospectively in advanced mismatch repair-deficient cancers, no matter which tissue of origin the cancers came from. Peripheral blood T cell samples were collected serially, before PD-1 blockade began and at several time points afterward. Blood sampling times were reported as weeks after the first pembrolizumab dose. Library generation was performed with the immunoSEQ multiplex PCR assay. The table comes from immuneACCESS by way of TCRdb, which keeps in-frame sequences with V and J called. Part of the clones is missing from these tables; in studies checked, under half for an unresolved V gene and the rest for unknown reasons. For this sample there are under 150,000 clones; about 90% appear just once. Of the sample, 12% falls within the top ten clones.

The TCR originated in an adult with mismatch repair-deficient cancer. This specimen consisted of peripheral blood, obtained 70 to 73 weeks after starting pembrolizumab.

The sequence in DNA is TGTGCCAGCAGTTACTGGGATAGCGGACTCACAGATACGCAGTATTTT. The resulting protein is CASSYWDSGLTDTQYF. The sequence links TRBV6-6 to TRBJ2-3; a weak D assignment points to TRBD2 (6 bases agree). Counted from cysteine to phenylalanine, this CDR3 has 16 amino acids. Just CDR3 DNA is preserved here, 48 bases in frame from base 1. The CDR1 and CDR2 encoded by the germline V gene (reference sequence) are MNHNY and SVGAGI. V is clipped by 1 base and J by 2 bases, and the sequence between their germline boundaries is 13 bases long.